This TCR beta chain is from a study of graft-versus-host responses after intestinal transplantation. CDR3 length: 14 amino acids. J lost 6 bases, V lost 5 bases, and 9 bases had no gene match. The germline CDR1 and CDR2 sequences are SGHAT and FQNNGV. The researchers put around 200,000 CFSE-labeled responder cells into plates with around 200,000 irradiated, violet-dye-labeled stimulator cells. The repertoire was sequenced with immunoSEQ multiplex PCR; TCRdb's copy has only in-frame clones and lacks some. The sample has 5,000 to 6,500 clones, around 33% seen once. The input for sequencing was alloreactive CD8+ T cells from a mixed lymphocyte reaction culture, taken before intestinal transplant. Subset given: CFSE-low proliferating T cells sorted from approximately 6-day pre-transplant mixed lymphocyte reaction (GvH or HvG direction). The gene calls are TRBV11-2 and TRBJ2-7, with 8 bases fitting TRBD1. This TCR came from a human patient who received an intestinal transplant. The CDR3 region has the DNA TGTGCCAGCAGCATTACAGGGGGGATTCGCGAGCAGTACTTC. Translating it yields CASSITGGIREQYF.